This TCR beta chain comes out of a study of regulatory T cells in long-lasting Graves disease. Overall study: Persistent Graves' disease meant over 5 years of antithyroid drugs with positive TSH receptor antibodies.

The sample's time point: persistent/refractory GD, antithyroid drugs over 5 years with positive TRAb. PBMC-derived RNA was used for the TCR library. iRepertoire HTBI primers and Arm-PCR of CDR3 regions built TCR beta libraries. Via MiXCR, TCRdb re-called the multiplex PCR reads, giving one row per CDR3 protein. The data contain hundreds of thousands of distinct CDR3 sequences, roughly 20% of them seen just once; the ten biggest clones take up 7% to 10%. A word on this clonotype: Its cognate antigen is unknown.

The V end lost 3 bases, the J end lost 3 bases, and 12 bases lay between the germline ends. In germline, CDR1 is LNHDA, CDR2 SQIVND (reference sequence). The CDR3 is 14 amino acids. General study results and limits: TCR diversity in persistent Graves' patients was below that of newly diagnosed ones.

The source was peripheral blood mononuclear cells (PBMCs), collected when the disease was refractory, from a patient treated with antithyroid drugs. The chain couples TRBV19 to TRBJ2-7, with D possibly being TRBD2 (6 bases). The clonotype comes from a female donor with Graves disease. The CDR3 bases are TGTGCCAGTAGTATCGGAGGCGGGGACTACGAGCAGTACTTC. Protein: CASSIGGGDYEQYF. The variable domain in full, with the rest retrieved from reference TRBV19 and TRBJ2-7, is DGGITQSPKYLFRKEGQNVTLSCEQNLNHDAMYWYRQDPGQGLRLIYYSQIVNDFQKGDIAEGYSVSREKKESFPLTVTSAQKNPTAFYLCASSIGGGDYEQYFGPGTRLTVT.